This T cell receptor beta chain was obtained from a study of T cells in narcolepsy. Study results and limitations: Healthy controls reportedly lacked the autoreactive clonotypes serially found in patients' blood. HCRT-specific and TRIB2-specific autoreactive clonotypes appeared among same-patient CSF and blood CD4+ clonotypes. In some patient and control memory CD4+ samples, autoreactive clones were absent.

CDR1 MNHEY and CDR2 SMNVEV come from the germline V gene (reference sequence). The junction had 17 bases not matched to a gene; V was cut back by 6 bases and J by 6 bases. This CDR3 contains 18 residues. With regard to this clone: Antigen: not known.

Sequencing was performed with immunoSEQ multiplex PCR; in TCRdb, only in-frame clones are kept and a portion is missing. The data contain about 30,000 clones, around four fifths of them singletons. The V gene is TRBV27, the J gene TRBJ2-7, with 13 positions matching TRBD2. Sequencing was performed on CD45RA- memory CD4+ T cells from PBMCs. This TCR was sampled from a human donor with narcolepsy. The CDR3 region has the DNA TGTGCCAGCAGCCCTCGAATGCGGGCAGGACTAGCGGGGGTCGAGCAGTACTTC. It specifies CASSPRMRAGLAGVEQYF.